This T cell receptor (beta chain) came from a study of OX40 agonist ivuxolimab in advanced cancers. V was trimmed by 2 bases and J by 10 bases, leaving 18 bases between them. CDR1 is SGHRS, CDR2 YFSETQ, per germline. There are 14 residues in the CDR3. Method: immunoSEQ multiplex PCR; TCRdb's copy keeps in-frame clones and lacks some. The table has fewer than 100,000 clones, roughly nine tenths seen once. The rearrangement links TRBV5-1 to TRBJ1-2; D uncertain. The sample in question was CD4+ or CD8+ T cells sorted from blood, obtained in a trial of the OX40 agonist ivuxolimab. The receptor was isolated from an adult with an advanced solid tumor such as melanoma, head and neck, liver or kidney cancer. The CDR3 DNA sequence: TGCGCCAGCAGCTTCTGGCAGCTGGGCCCCGTCTACACCTTC. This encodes CASSFWQLGPVYTF.